This paragraph reports one T cell receptor (beta chain). The antigen is unknown. PCR was performed using 60 Vbeta and 13 Jbeta primers. Assay used: immunoSEQ multiplex PCR; TCRdb lists only in-frame clones, some missing. The sample comprises some 190,000 clones, approximately 80% of which are singletons, and about 1.3% rests with the top ten. Germline assignment: CDR1 GTSNPN and CDR2 SVGIG (reference sequence). The CDR3 sequence is 13 residues long. With 4 bases removed from V and 2 bases from J, the gap between germline ends came to 10 bases. The record originates from a study of cytomegalovirus exposure and HLA in healthy donors. Whole-study results and caveats: TCR beta chain V- and J-gene trimming was linked, in a later analysis, to a missense variant in DCLRE1C.

The clonotype was recovered from a girl aged 5 to 17 in good health and CMV-seropositive. The gene calls are TRBV30 and TRBJ2-3, with D perhaps TRBD2 (6 bases). The sequenced sample was PBMCs. The CDR3 region is CAWNGRDTDTQYF. CDR3 sequence (DNA): TGTGCCTGGAATGGGCGGGACACAGATACGCAGTATTTT.